One TCR beta chain is described in this entry. Antigen specificity is unknown. Individual cDNA molecules each received unique molecular identifiers attached to them. TCRdb recomputed calls from the 5' RACE reads with MiXCR, one row per CDR3 protein. In the table there are fewer than 75,000 distinct CDR3 sequences, around 20% of which are singletons. This sample was included in a study of early T cells in non-severe SARS-CoV-2 infection. Study-wide background: Sequencing of bulk RNA from unsorted whole blood was done, without chain pairing.

The study's findings and limits: Private and CD4 specificities were missed by VDJdb matching, which favored anti-spike CD8 responses.

Per the germline V gene, CDR1 is MRHNA and CDR2 is SNTAGT. The ends were cut back, 3 bases at V and 6 bases at J, with 16 bases in the middle. The CDR3 totals 15 residues. The source was whole blood, collected at baseline. V gene TRBV6-4 combines with J gene TRBJ2-3; D might be TRBD1 or TRBD2, each matching 6 bases. This TCR was recovered from an adult who was a healthcare worker with PCR-confirmed SARS-CoV-2 infection or an uninfected control (not recorded which). CDR3 sequence reads: CASSEWGARPDTQYF. The CDR3 coding sequence is TGTGCCAGCAGTGAGTGGGGGGCCCGACCCGATACGCAGTATTTT.